The T cell receptor beta chain described here comes from a study of shared clonotypes between healthy human individuals. TCRdb's table, derived via immunoSEQ multiplex PCR, lists solely in-frame clones and lacks some. The sample records hundreds of thousands of clones, about 95% being singletons. The V end was cut by 6 bases, the J end by 4 bases, with 12 bases between. Germline assignment: CDR1 SNHLY and CDR2 FYNNEI. This CDR3 has 13 residues. A note on this clone: No antigen is known for it.

Naive CD8 cells lacked CD45RO and underwent positive selection for CCR7, leaving out terminally differentiated effector memory CD45RA+ cells. Study-wide results and caveats: Inspection by rarefaction showed sorted-subset sequencing to be incomplete despite large depth. Naive CD4 clonotype sharing across a handful of donors was 5% to 6%.

This clonotype was sampled from a woman aged 25 to 39 in good health. The specimen sequenced was naive CD8+ T cells sorted from blood. This rearrangement joins TRBV2 to TRBJ1-2; D is perhaps TRBD1 (5 bases). Here the CDR3 DNA reads TGTGCCAGCAGGGGACTTCGCCCCTATGGCTACACCTTC. Translating it yields CASRGLRPYGYTF. The whole variable domain, remainder taken from reference TRBV2 and TRBJ1-2, is EPEVTQTPSHQVTQMGQEVILRCVPISNHLYFYWYRQILGQKVEFLVSFYNNEISEKSEIFDDQFSVERPDGSNFTLKIRSTKLEDSAMYFCASRGLRPYGYTFGSGTRLTVV.